This T cell receptor beta chain was recorded in a study of patients and donors after allogeneic stem cell transplantation. TCRdb independently ran MiXCR on the RT-PCR reads; one entry per CDR3 protein. The sample contains 190,000 or so distinct CDR3 sequences, over 30% of which appear only once. The CDR3 runs to 17 residues. V was pared by 1 base and J by 0 bases, with 5 bases of the junction left unmatched. Germline V lookup: CDR1 MNHEY, CDR2 SVGAGI. V is TRBV6-5 and J is TRBJ2-2, with 7 bases lining up with TRBD1. This sequence was found in a human donor who was either an allogeneic HSCT recipient or a stem cell or donor lymphocyte infusion donor (not recorded which). It is not recorded whose cells these are; they may come from a transplant donor. The sample comprised blood, either unsorted or a sorted T cell fraction (not recorded which). The CDR3 DNA sequence: TGTGCCAGCAGTTACTTTACGGGGACAGCGAACACCGGGGAGCTGTTTTTT. Translated, it gives CASSYFTGTANTGELFF.